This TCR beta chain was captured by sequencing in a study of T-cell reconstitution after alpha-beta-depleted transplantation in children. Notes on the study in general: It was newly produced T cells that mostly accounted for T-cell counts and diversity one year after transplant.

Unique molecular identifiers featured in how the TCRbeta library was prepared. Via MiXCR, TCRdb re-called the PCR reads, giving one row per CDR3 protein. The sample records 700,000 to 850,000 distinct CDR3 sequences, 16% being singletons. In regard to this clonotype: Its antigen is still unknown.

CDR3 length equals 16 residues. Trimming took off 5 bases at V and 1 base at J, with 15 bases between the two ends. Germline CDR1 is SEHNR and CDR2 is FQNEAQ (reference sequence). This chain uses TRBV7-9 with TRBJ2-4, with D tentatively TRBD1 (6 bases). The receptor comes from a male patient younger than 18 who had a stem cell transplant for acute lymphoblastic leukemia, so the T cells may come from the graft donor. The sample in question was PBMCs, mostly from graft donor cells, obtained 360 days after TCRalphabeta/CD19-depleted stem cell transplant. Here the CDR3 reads CASSHKGDWAKNIQYF. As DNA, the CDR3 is TGTGCCAGCAGCCATAAGGGGGATTGGGCCAAAAACATTCAGTACTTC.